This TCR beta chain was found in a study of Ad26.COV2.S vaccination and SARS-CoV-2 variants. Per the germline V gene, CDR1 is SGHAT and CDR2 is FQNNGV. The CDR3 covers 11 residues. Between the trimmed V and J ends, which lost 2 bases and 8 bases, there was a span of 7 bases. Regarding this clone: The antigen is undetermined.

Indicated treatment: around 19 received Ad26.COV2.S at low or high dose, single or two shots; several received placebo; per-sample allocation not given. Specimens were obtained on day 63 following the first vaccine or placebo injection. Generated by immunoSEQ multiplex PCR, the TCRdb table keeps only in-frame clones and is missing some. The table shows about 390,000 clones, with around nine tenths occurring only once. Study-wide results and caveats: Breadth measured for non-spike TCRs was similar across vaccine and placebo recipients.

The sequencing used peripheral blood, collected in a trial of Ad26.COV2.S vaccine versus placebo. This rearrangement joins TRBV11-2 to TRBJ2-7; D call uncertain. This clonotype was obtained from a person between 18 and 60 years old who received the Ad26.COV2.S COVID-19 vaccine or a placebo. The CDR3 reads CASSLTIKQYF. In DNA, the CDR3 is TGTGCCAGCAGCTTAACAATCAAGCAGTACTTC.